One sample yielded the 23 T cell receptor beta chains listed below, sequenced in a study of blood T cell repertoires in COVID-19. TCRdb's copy holds only in-frame clones and misses some; the assay was immunoSEQ multiplex PCR. Counted here are about 140,000 clones, 80% to 90% occurring once; the ten biggest clones make up 4% to 4.5%. Material for sequencing was peripheral blood. The receptors here all came from a middle-aged woman with acute or convalescent COVID-19.

The table lists this clone with a count of one. The genes are TRBV13 and TRBJ2-1, with TRBD1 matching over 9 bases. V was pared by 5 bases and J by 8 bases, with 7 bases of the junction left unmatched. Germline V gene sequence: CDR1 PRHDT, CDR2 FYEKMQ (reference sequence). CDR3 length: 14 residues. CDR3 sequence reads: CASSAGTGLDEQFF. CDR3 nucleotides: TGTGCCAGCAGCGCCGGGACAGGGCTCGATGAGCAGTTCTTC.

V gene TRBV18 combines with J gene TRBJ2-7; TRBD1 agrees at 9 bases. In germline, CDR1 is KGHSH, CDR2 LQKENI. With 3 bases clipped from V and 6 bases from J, the junction kept 6 bases outside the gene matches. The CDR3 is 14 amino acids. The CDR3 region is CASSPNRDRAEQYF. The CDR3 DNA sequence: TGTGCCAGCTCACCGAACCGGGACAGGGCCGAGCAGTACTTC.

This clone was picked up many times. J is TRBJ1-2 and V is TRBV2, with 8 bases that match TRBD1. Trimming at V came to 5 bases and at J to 4 bases, leaving 9 bases not matched to a gene. CDR1 is SNHLY and CDR2 is FYNNEI in the germline V gene. This CDR3 comprises 15 residues. DNA of the CDR3: TGTGCCAGCAGTTTAATGCAGGGGGCCCGCTATGGCTACACCTTC. Residues: CASSLMQGARYGYTF.

The chain couples TRBV19 to TRBJ1-4, with 8 bases fitting TRBD1. Germline V lookup: CDR1 LNHDA, CDR2 SQIVND (reference sequence). The CDR3 covers 14 residues. Losses at the gene ends were 6 bases for V and 8 bases for J; bases not matched to a gene: 8. Here the CDR3 DNA reads TGTGCCAGTAGGCAGACAGGGGTTCAGGAAAAACTGTTTTTT. The encoded protein is CASRQTGVQEKLFF.

V and J are TRBV5-4 and TRBJ2-7, with 8 positions matching TRBD1. Germline V lookup: CDR1 SGHNT, CDR2 YYREEE (reference sequence). The CDR3 consists of 13 residues. The CDR3 coding sequence is TGTGTCATAGGGGCAGGGGGCGGCTACGAGCAGTACTTC. Translated, it gives CVIGAGGGYEQYF.

The chain employs TRBV24-1 and TRBJ2-3; the D gene is possibly TRBD1 (6 bases). Germline CDR1 is KGHDR and CDR2 is SFDVKD. V lost 6 bases and J 3 bases, leaving 12 bases between the germline ends. CDR3 length: 14 amino acids. CDR3: CATSQGIGTDTQYF. In DNA, the CDR3 is TGTGCCACCAGTCAGGGGATAGGGACAGATACGCAGTATTTT.

The V and J genes are TRBV11-2 and TRBJ2-1; TRBD2 matches 13 bases. The V segment lost 4 bases and the J segment 6 bases; nucleotides outside the gene matches: 3. The CDR3 is 15 amino acids. The V gene's germline CDR1 is SGHAT and CDR2 FQNNGV. The CDR3 loop is CASSWTSGGGNEQFF. The CDR3 DNA sequence: TGTGCCAGCAGCTGGACTAGCGGGGGTGGCAATGAGCAGTTCTTC.

The rearrangement links TRBV19 to TRBJ1-1, with D possibly being TRBD1 (5 bases). The CDR3 runs to 12 residues. V was cut by 6 bases and J by 3 bases, with 8 bases left in between. CDR1 LNHDA and CDR2 SQIVND come from the germline V gene (reference sequence). CDR3 sequence: CASRRGDTEAFF. In DNA, the CDR3 is TGTGCCAGTAGGCGGGGGGACACTGAAGCTTTCTTT. Full variable domain (missing parts from reference TRBV19 and TRBJ1-1): DGGITQSPKYLFRKEGQNVTLSCEQNLNHDAMYWYRQDPGQGLRLIYYSQIVNDFQKGDIAEGYSVSREKKESFPLTVTSAQKNPTAFYLCASRRGDTEAFFGQGTRLTVV.

This clone appeared a few times. The chain couples TRBV20-1 to TRBJ1-6; a weak D match, TRBD1 (6 bases). This CDR3 is built from 13 residues. Germline assignment: CDR1 DFQATT and CDR2 SNEGSKA (reference sequence). Trimming removed 3 bases at V and 7 bases at J, with 10 bases between. The DNA for the CDR3 is TGCAGTGCTAGTGAACAGGGAAATTCACCCCTCCACTTT. Translated, it gives CSASEQGNSPLHF.

This chain links TRBV6-2 or TRBV6-3 with TRBJ2-2; TRBD2 aligns across 10 bases. Germline V gives CDR1 MNHEY, CDR2 SVGEGT. V dropped 5 bases and J dropped 3; count of bases not matched to a gene: 9. The CDR3 is 17 amino acids. CDR3 loop: CASSGPAGGPDTGELFF. The DNA of the CDR3 is TGTGCCAGCAGTGGACCAGCGGGAGGGCCCGACACCGGGGAGCTGTTTTTT.

The rearrangement joins TRBV27 to TRBJ2-7; TRBD2 aligns across 8 bases. Germline CDR1 and CDR2: MNHEY and SMNVEV (reference sequence). V lost 7 bases and J lost 4; bases outside the gene matches: 12. This CDR3 region has 15 residues. CDR3 region: CASKGVAGSPYEQYF. CDR3 coding DNA: TGTGCCAGCAAAGGAGTAGCGGGGAGTCCGTACGAGCAGTACTTC.

The gene calls are TRBV7-8 and TRBJ2-7, with 7 bases fitting TRBD2. V was pared by 0 bases and J by 6 bases, with 14 bases of the junction left unmatched. This CDR3 has 17 residues. Germline lookup yields CDR1 SGHVS and CDR2 FQNEAQ. Here the CDR3 DNA reads TGTGCCAGCAGCTTAGCACAAGCCACTAGCGCTCAGGGCGAGCAGTACTTC. Amino acid sequence: CASSLAQATSAQGEQYF.

This chain joins TRBV11-3 and TRBJ2-2; D possibly corresponds to TRBD2 (5 bases). The CDR3 is made up of 17 amino acids. V shed 5 bases and J shed 4 bases, with 20 bases lying between them. Germline-derived CDR1 and CDR2 are SGHNT and YENEEA. This CDR3 reads CASSRPDDPGSTGELFF. CDR3 DNA sequence: TGTGCCAGCAGCAGACCGGACGATCCGGGGAGCACCGGGGAGCTGTTTTTT.

The chain recombines TRBV5-5 with TRBJ2-1, with 9 bases aligning to TRBD1. There are 15 residues in the CDR3. With 1 base clipped from V and 3 bases from J, the junction kept 2 bases outside the gene matches. Germline-derived CDR1 and CDR2 are SGHKS and YYEKEE (reference sequence). CDR3 loop: CASSLRDRVYNEQFF. As DNA, the CDR3 is TGTGCCAGCAGCTTGCGGGACAGGGTCTACAATGAGCAGTTCTTC.

The chain uses TRBV15 and TRBJ2-6, with D perhaps TRBD1 (5 bases). CDR1 LNHNV and CDR2 YYDKDF come from the germline V gene (reference sequence). This CDR3 spans 19 amino acids. V was cut by 2 bases and J by 0 bases, with 17 bases left in between. The CDR3 region has the DNA TGTGCCACCAGCAGAAAATCCAGGGTAGGCTCCTCTGGGGCCAACGTCCTGACTTTC. Protein product: CATSRKSRVGSSGANVLTF. The whole variable domain, filled in from reference TRBV15 and TRBJ2-6, reads DAMVIQNPRYQVTQFGKPVTLSCSQTLNHNVMYWYQQKSSQAPKLLFHYYDKDFNNEADTPDNFQSRRPNTSFCFLDIRSPGLGDTAMYLCATSRKSRVGSSGANVLTFGAGSRLTVL.

V gene TRBV30 combines with J gene TRBJ1-6, with D possibly being TRBD1 (5 bases). Deletions cut 3 bases from V and 1 base from J, with 10 bases between. Germline V lookup: CDR1 GTSNPN, CDR2 SVGIG (reference sequence). The CDR3 consists of 15 residues. Written as DNA, the CDR3 is TGTGCCTGGAGAGGGGAGGGTTCCTATAATTCACCCCTCCACTTT. Translated, it gives CAWRGEGSYNSPLHF.

This clone was picked up one time. The V call is TRBV28, the J call TRBJ2-3, with 8 bases fitting TRBD2. The germline gives CDR1 MDHEN, CDR2 SYDVKM. The CDR3 is made up of 17 amino acids. J gave up 7 bases and V 5 bases, and 17 bases lay outside the gene matches. DNA for the CDR3: TGTGCCAGCAGTCCCCCCAGGGGTGGCGGGGGGTTGTATACGCAGTATTTT. Translated: CASSPPRGGGGLYTQYF. The full variable domain, completed using reference TRBV28 and TRBJ2-3, is DVKVTQSSRYLVKRTGEKVFLECVQDMDHENMFWYRQDPGLGLRLIYFSYDVKMKEKGDIPEGYSVSREKKERFSLILESASTNQTSMYLCASSPPRGGGGLYTQYFGPGTRLTVL.

The V call is TRBV9, the J call TRBJ1-2, with D perhaps TRBD1 (5 bases). The CDR3 runs to 14 residues. Germline CDR1 is SGDLS and CDR2 is YYNGEE. V was clipped by 6 bases and J by 7 bases, with 19 bases between them. The CDR3 bases are TGTGCCAGCACCCCCATGGGCAGGGTATCTGGCTACACCTTC. It translates to CASTPMGRVSGYTF.

This rearrangement joins TRBV7-9 to TRBJ2-7; a weak D match, TRBD2 (6 bases). V was trimmed by 0 bases and J by 0 bases, leaving 9 bases between them. CDR3 length equals 15 residues. Per germline, CDR1 SEHNR and CDR2 FQNEAQ (reference sequence). CDR3 residues: CASSLAGGLSYEQYF. The CDR3 DNA reads TGTGCCAGCAGCTTAGCCGGGGGTCTCTCCTACGAGCAGTACTTC.

This clone was seen only once. V is TRBV19 and J is TRBJ1-5; D unclear. V was pared by 1 base and J by 0 bases, with 7 bases between. The CDR3 has 15 amino acids. The germline V gene encodes CDR1 LNHDA and CDR2 SQIVND (reference sequence). The CDR3: CASSIAIYSNQPQHF. For the CDR3, the DNA is TGTGCCAGTAGTATAGCAATCTATAGCAATCAGCCCCAGCATTTT. Full variable domain (remainder filled in from reference TRBV19 and TRBJ1-5): DGGITQSPKYLFRKEGQNVTLSCEQNLNHDAMYWYRQDPGQGLRLIYYSQIVNDFQKGDIAEGYSVSREKKESFPLTVTSAQKNPTAFYLCASSIAIYSNQPQHFGDGTRLSIL.

The chain employs TRBV5-6 and TRBJ1-6, with TRBD1 identical over 7 bases. Germline V lookup: CDR1 SGHDT, CDR2 YYEEEE. J gave up 4 bases and V 0 bases, and 4 bases lay outside the gene matches. The CDR3 has 16 amino acids. CDR3 in amino acids: CASSLVRGVYNSPLHF. The CDR3 DNA is TGTGCCAGCAGCTTGGTCAGGGGGGTGTATAATTCACCCCTCCACTTT.

CDR3 amino acids: CASSSQGYYGYTF. The CDR3 DNA reads TGTGCCAGCAGTTCACAGGGCTACTATGGCTACACCTTC. The rearrangement links TRBV28 to TRBJ1-2; a weak D match, TRBD1 (6 bases). Germline V gene lookup returns CDR1 MDHEN and CDR2 SYDVKM. Trimming cost V 4 bases and J 3 bases, with 9 bases left between them. There are 13 residues in the CDR3.

The rearrangement links TRBV30 to TRBJ1-1; 9 nucleotides agree with TRBD1. The CDR3 length is 14 residues. In germline, CDR1 is GTSNPN, CDR2 SVGIG (reference sequence). Unmatched junction bases numbered 8, after V lost 4 bases and J lost 5 bases. CDR3 DNA: TGTGCCTGGACAACCGGGACAGGGCTGACTGAAGCTTTCTTT. This encodes CAWTTGTGLTEAFF.